This T cell receptor (beta chain) was identified in a study of cytomegalovirus exposure and HLA in healthy donors (dated by TCRdb to 2015 to 2018). About the full investigation: An earlier analysis of roughly 500 of the donors reported 250 to 300 Gb of sequence data and 100 million to 130 million unique TCR beta sequences from 150 million to 200 million T cells. Roughly 310 gigabases of sequencing data and tens of millions of unique TCR sequences were included in an early release covering several hundred HLA-typed donors. Among the roughly 400 genotyped donors, around 81% belonged to the genetic ancestry cluster associated with self-reported Caucasian donors. The study aimed to test whether signatures of past pathogen exposure could be identified by cataloging public T cell receptors. The study used immunosequencing to profile the T cell repertoires of 666 subjects and linked those repertoires to cytomegalovirus serostatus. Besides the first cohort of more than 650 subjects, a separate validation cohort made up of roughly 120 different subjects was used. High-throughput TCR immunosequencing, statistical association of individual TCRs with disease status, and machine learning were combined to predict cytomegalovirus infection status. A later analysis re-examined previously published TCR beta repertoires from 600 to 700 donors and added high-resolution HLA genotyping to investigate patterns of TCR occurrence. The later analysis used no new phenotypic data to find candidate immune exposures, relying instead on TCR beta sequences and their occurrence across donors. In an earlier analysis of 587 of the donors, high-throughput TCR beta sequencing was used to judge whether each TCR beta V gene segment behaved as functional or pseudogenic. Alongside the repertoire data, information on donor age, sex, ethnicity and CMV serostatus was compiled. Genome-wide SNP genotypes for about 65% of the 666 donors were used in a later genetic analysis, which treated that subset as a discovery cohort. All discovery cohort repertoires had been generated using a single sequencing platform. HLA typing included class I and class II loci at four-digit resolution. Typing coverage varied by locus: roughly 629-630 donors for A, B, C, DRB1 and DQB1; roughly 500 for DQA1; approximately 610 for DPA1; under 490 for DPB1. Roughly five DR-DQ haplotypes were handled as single units for association and clustering because linkage in the cohort was strong. Among 398 genotyped donors of the cohort, an average of about 220,000 unique TCR beta nucleotide sequences was sequenced per donor, of which about 20% were non-productive. Broader findings and caveats from the paper: When HLA alleles, especially DR and DQ, strongly co-occurred, attributing TCR associations to individual alleles was difficult. A few of the identified cytomegalovirus-associated TCR beta chains were confirmed in vitro to be specific for cytomegalovirus antigens. In a later analysis, 16,951 TCR beta sequences were associated with specific HLA alleles at a false discovery rate of 0.05. HLA typing was unavailable for some donors at each locus, so association tests used only the typed subset. The 87-base-pair reads could not distinguish some IMGT-functional V segments, including TRBV6-2 and TRBV6-3, so those segments were excluded. The only immune exposure information available for the cohort was CMV serostatus. In a later analysis, HLA-associated TCR beta chains were found to be more clonally expanded and to have lower generation probabilities than equally common non-associated chains. Roughly uniform sequencing depth across donors was assumed in presence/absence analyses, although this assumption may not hold. In both the original and validation cohorts, the classifier was reported to diagnose cytomegalovirus status with high specificity and sensitivity. A further reported finding was that TCR beta sequences accurately predicted the HLA-A and HLA-B alleles for most subjects in the first cohort. Across donors, most TCR sequences were observed very rarely, whereas some public TCRs were present in many individuals. According to a later analysis, TCR association rates differed among HLA loci, with DRB1 alleles showing the most associated TCRs and HLA-C alleles showing the fewest. Most CMV-associated TCR beta chains appeared to be HLA-restricted in a later analysis, and the HLA associations seemed to be driven largely by CMV exposure. According to a later analysis, parvovirus B19, influenza, CMV and Epstein-Barr virus appeared linked to several top co-occurrence clusters. An association between a missense DCLRE1C variant and V-gene and J-gene trimming of TCR beta chains was found in a later genetic analysis and replicated in an independent cohort. Correlated functional status among segregating V segments might be attributable to linkage disequilibrium, but an unknown experimental factor could not be ruled out. In an earlier analysis of 587 of the donors, most TCR beta V segments appeared in productive rearrangements about 90% or about 30% of the time, broadly matching IMGT annotations. A cluster of highly shared sequence variants was judged likely to represent a technical artifact of the sequencing pipeline. Because counts were too low, seventeen rarely observed V segments, including chromosome 9 orphons, were excluded from the earlier analysis of 587 of the donors. It was suggested by the authors that the approach could potentially be generalized to other disease states and immunological phenotypes. Only TCR beta chains were sequenced in this cohort, and the absence of alpha or paired-chain data limited detectable features. According to a later genetic analysis, donors in an Asian-associated ancestry cluster had fewer N-insertions in productive TCRs than the approximately 670-donor mean. The study listed 164 TCR beta chains as associated with cytomegalovirus.

The cohort consisted of 600 to 750 healthy bone marrow donors. All cohort members were sampled while nominally healthy, although unrecorded immune exposures were likely present. The donor was CMV seropositive and belonged to the group of more than 250 seropositive cohort members. A peripheral blood sample was provided by each donor, and peripheral blood mononuclear cells were used for TCR beta sequencing. The Qiagen DNeasy Blood Extraction Kit was used to extract genomic DNA from the blood cell samples. In its sample, this clone was seen once. The antigen it binds to is not known. It has no much larger one-base neighbor in the sample; base qualities were not kept. Receptor amplification or capture employed the immunoSEQ multiplex PCR assay. The multiplex PCR relied on a mix of 60 forward primers for TCR Vbeta segments and 13 reverse primers for TCR Jbeta segments. The CDR3 region of rearranged TCR beta genes was amplified from genomic DNA by a multiplex PCR assay. The amplified TCR beta libraries were sequenced on the Illumina HiSeq System as 87-base-pair reads. On the authors' methods: Across the 670 or so repertoires, a later analysis counted 80 million or so unique TCR beta chains, 8.5 million to 12 million of which were shared by at least two donors. Raw reads were error-corrected and collapsed into unique sequences with a nearest-neighbor algorithm that merged closely related sequences to remove PCR and sequencing errors. To assign V, D and J gene segments, CDR3 sequences were aligned to IMGT reference sequences. For a sequence to be retained, at least a six-nucleotide match to both a V gene segment and a J gene segment was required. Rearrangements were classified as productive when the CDR3 lacked stop codons and remained in frame with V and J, and all other rearrangements were classified as non-productive. CDR3 was defined by IMGT convention, running from the second conserved V-encoded cysteine to the conserved J-encoded phenylalanine. In an earlier analysis of 587 of the donors, sequences lacking an unambiguous match to a single V gene segment were excluded. An earlier analysis of over 450 of the donors classified V segments as functional when productive rearrangements were above 56.7% and as segregating when the standard deviation between donors was above 5%. A statistical classification framework was developed to diagnose cytomegalovirus status using the catalog of TCR beta chain sequences. In a later analysis, TCR nucleotide sequences were compared against IMGT/GENE-DB human TR gene sequences so that V and J genes could be assigned. Using the TCRdist pipeline, a later analysis assigned CDR3 sequences along with most-parsimonious VDJ recombination scenarios. A later analysis defined each TCR beta chain by its CDR3 amino acid sequence plus V-gene family, and excluded reads lacking a unique V-gene family. To address suspected cross-contamination and a sequencing artifact, a later analysis removed a few hundred highly shared, low-generation-probability nucleotide sequences. In a later analysis, a clonal expansion index for each public chain was calculated from normalized within-repertoire ranks of inferred template counts. Generation probabilities in a later analysis came from a VDJ recombination model fitted to out-of-frame rearrangements, and those results were checked against IGoR. In a later analysis, TCR-TCR, TCR-HLA and TCR-CMV co-occurrence was scored with hypergeometric tests, and a repertoire-size bias correction was applied to TCR pairs. To estimate false discovery rates, a later analysis permuted the HLA or CMV assignments 20 times. In a later analysis, co-occurring TCRs were grouped with DBSCAN, and TCRdist sequence similarity was added when clustering was performed within HLA-allele-positive subsets. For co-occurrence clustering, repertoires with fewer than 30,000 or more than 120,000 public chains were excluded, along with five or six repertoires with anomalous nucleotide sharing. TCRdb provides this immuneACCESS table in a form limited to in-frame rearrangements. Some clones are lacking; in checked studies, under half of them reflect an unresolved V gene, and why the rest are absent is not known. Clone size and the V and J calls come from that table; the DNA yielded D and trimming. Present in this sample are some 130,000 clones, roughly 9% of which were seen just once. Roughly 6.4% of the sample is in the top ten clones.

The germline V gene encodes CDR1 SGHRS and CDR2 YFSETQ. Including cysteine and phenylalanine, the CDR3 has 14 amino acids. The entry retains the CDR3 DNA only, 42 bases that are in frame from base 1. V ends up 2 bases short and J 2 bases short, with an unmatched junction base count of 3. The sequenced sample consisted of PBMCs. This receptor was identified in a woman aged 40 to 50 in good health and CMV-seropositive. The rearrangement joined TRBV5-1 to TRBJ2-7; TRBD2 aligns with 8 central bases. CDR3 loop: CASSLSGGTYEQYF. The nucleotide sequence reads TGCGCCAGCAGCTTAAGCGGGGGTACCTACGAGCAGTACTTC.